These T cell receptor beta chains were read from a single sample in a study of early stage breast cancer tumors. TCRdb's copy holds only in-frame clones and misses some; the assay was immunoSEQ multiplex PCR. The table has tens of thousands of clones, roughly four fifths seen once; the top ten hold approximately 1.5%. Sequenced: blood. The receptor set was obtained from a person aged 45 to 59 with breast cancer. Each CDR3 is given without its conserved first and last residue.

>TRBV19
ASSGGPFYEQY
>TRBV29-1
SVGGGAYEQY
>TRBV27
ASSLGGTELETQY
>TRBV5-6
ASRRQGVYEQY
>TRBV6-5
ASSYWGTGNTEAF
>TRBV5-1
ASSTNPGLATGELF
>TRBV9
ASSAQGGSYNEQF
>TRBV9
ASSTGGSGNTIY
>TRBV21-1
ASINRETGELF
>TRBV5-5
ASSLGGQGQDTQY
>TRBV7-6
ASSLEGLEQY
>TRBV11-2
ASSPANEQY
>TRBV5-1
ASSVGQASYGYT
>TRBV7-9
ASSSRQGASGANVLT
>TRBV6-5
ASSYWPGELF
>TRBV25-1
ASSEVEGAGNTIY
>TRBV15
ATSRPGLAISNEQF
>TRBV28
ASSRYEQY
>TRBV29-1
SVEDPWGRETQY
>TRBV7-2
ASSPPARTDTQY
>TRBV11-2
ASSFVGGNTEAF
>TRBV2
ASSGQTGNYGYT
>TRBV23-1
ASSRGAPRNTGELF
>TRBV5-1
ASSLAAVEGEKLF
>TRBV6-5
ASSWTSGKGEQF
>TRBV7-8
ASSPRLGQGTEAF
>TRBV6-6
ASRAGGDNEQF
>TRBV29-1
SVDRGFAYTEAF
>TRBV7-2
ASSSTGAFATNEKLF
>TRBV28
ASSFARVSTNGNTIY
>TRBV29-1
SGGDSVYNEQF
>TRBV19
ASSQGPVRGNTIY
>TRBV15
ATSSFGTSGTDTQY
>TRBV6-5
ASSYASMNTEAF
>TRBV7-9
ASSWGDSGANVLT
>TRBV27
ASSMKSGSHSYEQY
>TRBV5-1
ASSDFQETQY
>TRBV2
ASSELATGNQPQH
>TRBV7-2
ASSLDATGAYEQY
>TRBV29-1
SVQVLVETQY
>TRBV19
ASSQRQGEGRETQY
>TRBV5-3
ASSWTTGRDSPLH
>TRBV30
AWSKPDRAQGYT
>TRBV6-5
ASSYSGRGQGETQY
>TRBV28
ASSLSPSMGRGEQF
>TRBV10-3
AITTDRGNEQF
>TRBV6-1
ASSEIGTYGSAF
>TRBV7-2
ASSPRGPGPYEQY
>TRBV25-1
ASSESLGTENLYGYT
>TRBV7-2
ASSKGLTAGETQY
>TRBV19
ASSTRTGHNEQF
>TRBV7-9
ASRGQGDSPLH
>TRBV7-2
ASSLGGPEKLF
>TRBV6-1
ATEAGGNEQF
>TRBV18
ASSPFEGPSSGNTIY
>TRBV4-2
ASSQGRPHLGQRISTDTQY
>TRBV10-1
ASSTGEFNEKLF
>TRBV28
ASIPQDRVGDTQY
>TRBV6-6
ASVSVGPGASPLH
>TRBV28
ASSVLTVAQETQY